The 18 T cell receptor beta chains reported below all come from one sample, sequenced in a study of cytotoxic CD8 clonotypes in ibrutinib-treated CLL. Produced via immunoSEQ multiplex PCR; TCRdb's table is partial and in-frame only. The profile shows roughly 200,000 clones, 65% to 80% of them singletons. This sample comprised PBMCs, obtained after 12 months of ibrutinib treatment. These receptors were taken from a human donor with chronic lymphocytic leukemia.

The chain joins TRBV7-3 to TRBJ2-1; perhaps TRBD2 as D (7 bases). CDR1 is SGHTA, CDR2 FQGTGA, per germline. The V gene lost 5 bases and the J gene lost 6 bases, with 17 bases spanning the gap. The CDR3 runs 15 residues. The CDR3 here is CASSPDGGPSNEQFF. CDR3 bases: TGTGCCAGCAGCCCAGACGGGGGGCCGTCCAATGAGCAGTTCTTC. The entire variable domain, with the rest obtained from reference TRBV7-3 and TRBJ2-1, is as follows: GAGVSQTPSNKVTEKGKYVELRCDPISGHTALYWYRQSLGQGPEFLIYFQGTGAADDSGLPNDRFFAVRPEGSVSTLKIQRTERGDSAVYLCASSPDGGPSNEQFFGPGTRLTVL.

The chain is built from TRBV5-6 and TRBJ1-2; 7 positions agree with TRBD1. With 4 bases clipped from V and 3 bases from J, the junction kept 9 bases outside the gene matches. Germline V gene lookup returns CDR1 SGHDT and CDR2 YYEEEE. The CDR3 sequence is 15 residues long. As DNA, the CDR3 is TGTGCCAGCAGCCCGGACAGGAATTTGGACTATGGCTACACCTTC. Translation gives CASSPDRNLDYGYTF.

The V gene is TRBV11-2, the J gene TRBJ2-7; 8 nucleotides agree with TRBD1. Germline loops: CDR1 SGHAT, CDR2 FQNNGV. The V gene end was trimmed by 5 bases and the J gene end by 3 bases; junction bases not matched to a gene: 3. CDR3 length: 13 residues. Here the CDR3 DNA reads TGTGCCAGCAGCCCCACAGGGGGCTACGAGCAGTACTTC. Encoded protein: CASSPTGGYEQYF.

This rearrangement joins TRBV7-6 to TRBJ2-1; either TRBD1 or TRBD2 may fit D (6 bases each). V was trimmed by 1 base and J by 4 bases, leaving 17 bases between them. The CDR3 runs to 17 residues. Germline V gene data show CDR1 as SGHVS and CDR2 as FNYEAQ. The CDR3 DNA is TGTGCCAGCAGCTTAGGATCGCCAGGAGGGGGATACAATGAGCAGTTCTTC. It is translated as CASSLGSPGGGYNEQFF.

The V gene is TRBV5-1, the J gene TRBJ2-3, with 10 bases aligning to TRBD2. This CDR3 region has 16 residues. CDR1 SGHRS and CDR2 YFSETQ come from the germline V gene. With V trimmed by 2 bases and J by 0 bases, 3 bases remained unmatched. The CDR3 coding sequence is TGCGCCAGCAGCTTAGGGACTAGCGCTAGCACAGATACGCAGTATTTT. It translates to CASSLGTSASTDTQYF.

This clone was observed a handful of times. The rearrangement joins TRBV6-5 to TRBJ2-5; 9 bases are a match to TRBD1. The CDR3 has 15 amino acids. The ends lost 2 bases at V and 4 bases at J; junction bases unmatched: 5. CDR1 MNHEY and CDR2 SVGAGI come from the germline V gene. The CDR3 loop reads CASSYGTGSRETQYF. CDR3 nucleotide sequence: TGTGCCAGCAGTTACGGGACAGGGTCAAGAGAGACCCAGTACTTC.

V usage is TRBV14 and J usage is TRBJ2-7, with TRBD2 as a possible D gene (5 bases). V shed 0 bases and J shed 6 bases, with 18 bases lying between them. Looked up from germline, CDR1 is SGHDN and CDR2 is FVKESK. This CDR3 is built from 16 residues. The CDR3: CASSQDRRLRRAEQYF. For the CDR3, the DNA is TGTGCCAGCAGCCAAGATAGGCGGCTCCGGCGGGCCGAGCAGTACTTC.

The rearrangement uses TRBV27 and TRBJ2-1; weak D call: TRBD2 (5 bases). With 7 bases removed from V and 0 bases from J, the gap between germline ends came to 13 bases. CDR3 length: 15 amino acids. Germline V CDR1 and CDR2: MNHEY, SMNVEV (reference sequence). CDR3: CASNEFRDSYNEQFF. CDR3 nucleotide sequence: TGTGCCAGCAACGAGTTCCGGGACTCCTACAATGAGCAGTTCTTC.

This clone was counted a few times. This sequence joins TRBV4-2 and TRBJ2-7; TRBD2 matches at 9 bases. The CDR3 is made up of 16 amino acids. Per the germline V gene, CDR1 is LGHNA and CDR2 is YNFKEQ. The V gene end was trimmed by 1 base and the J gene end by 5 bases; junction bases not matched to a gene: 9. The CDR3 bases are TGTGCCAGCAGCCAAGGGCATTTTAGCGGGAGTAACGAGCAGTACTTC. This sequence encodes CASSQGHFSGSNEQYF.

This rearrangement joins TRBV30 to TRBJ2-7; D could derive from TRBD1 or TRBD2 (6 bases each). CDR3 size: 18 residues. Germline V gene lookup returns CDR1 GTSNPN and CDR2 SVGIG (reference sequence). V lost 4 bases, J lost 3 bases, and 28 bases lay in between. The CDR3 protein is CAWKPGPTSGARIYEQYF. Written as DNA, the CDR3 is TGTGCCTGGAAACCAGGACCTACTTCGGGGGCCCGGATCTACGAGCAGTACTTC.

The chain employs TRBV27 and TRBJ2-3; D call uncertain. CDR3 length: 12 amino acids. The V gene's germline CDR1 is MNHEY and CDR2 SMNVEV (reference sequence). Trimming took 5 bases from V and 8 from J, leaving 11 bases between them. The CDR3 nucleotides read TGTGCCAGCAGTACCTGGACGGGTACGCAGTATTTT. It is translated as CASSTWTGTQYF.

V gene TRBV28 combines with J gene TRBJ1-4, with TRBD1 matching 7 bases. V shed 7 bases, J shed 6 bases, and the junction held 11 bases outside the gene matches. The CDR3 is 15 residues long. Germline loops: CDR1 MDHEN, CDR2 SYDVKM. The CDR3 DNA reads as TGTGCCAGCATCCAGGGGGGGATAGGGGATGAAAAACTGTTTTTT. It codes for CASIQGGIGDEKLFF.

The chain recombines TRBV29-1 with TRBJ2-2; D call uncertain. The CDR3 consists of 14 residues. Trimming removed 5 bases from V and 4 bases from J, with 14 bases in between. Germline CDR1 SQVTM, CDR2 ANQGSEA. CDR3 nucleotides: TGCAGCGTTTCCCCCCTAGGTAGCACCGGGGAGCTGTTTTTT. Encoded protein: CSVSPLGSTGELFF.

The chain is built from TRBV30 and TRBJ1-6; maybe TRBD1 (5 bases). CDR1 is GTSNPN, CDR2 SVGIG, per germline (reference sequence). V was clipped by 3 bases and J by 6 bases, with 9 bases between them. CDR3 length: 13 residues. The DNA for the CDR3 is TGTGCCTGGAGGAGACAGCTTAATTCACCCCTCCACTTT. It is translated as CAWRRQLNSPLHF.

V is TRBV21-1 and J is TRBJ1-6. TRBV21-1 is a documented pseudogene. The CDR3 has 16 amino acids. The chain's CDR3 is CASSRPRADTNSPLHF. The CDR3 DNA sequence: TGTGCCAGCAGCAGACCGCGTGCGGATACGAATTCACCCCTCCACTTT.

The chain combines TRBV19 with TRBJ2-7; D not certain. CDR1 is LNHDA, CDR2 SQIVND, per germline (reference sequence). V was trimmed by 4 bases and J by 0 bases, leaving 19 bases between them. The CDR3 consists of 17 residues. The CDR3 is CASSRKDLSLSSYEQYF. The CDR3 DNA follows: TGTGCCAGTAGTAGGAAGGATTTATCTCTCAGCTCCTACGAGCAGTACTTC.

As regards this clone: Within the sample, other DNA sequences also encode this same CDR3. The chain uses TRBV19 and TRBJ1-5, with 7 bases fitting TRBD1. With 9 bases clipped from V and 1 base from J, the junction kept 3 bases outside the gene matches. Germline lookup yields CDR1 LNHDA and CDR2 SQIVND (reference sequence). This CDR3 contains 13 residues. The CDR3 sequence is CASTDRSNQPQHF. Here the CDR3 DNA reads TGTGCCAGCACGGACAGGAGCAATCAGCCCCAGCATTTT.

In nucleotides, the CDR3 is TGCAGCGTTTCTCGCGGGAGGTACGAGCAGTACTTC. Its translation is CSVSRGRYEQYF. This sequence joins TRBV29-1 and TRBJ2-7; TRBD2 matches at 8 bases. The germline CDR1 and CDR2 sequences are SQVTM and ANQGSEA. This CDR3 spans 12 amino acids. V shed 5 bases and J 4 bases; nucleotides not matched to a gene: 4.